One and the same sample provided the 20 T cell receptor beta chains below, sequenced in a study of regulatory T cells in long-lasting Graves disease. Assembly of TCR beta libraries relied on iRepertoire HTBI primers together with Arm-PCR of CDR3 regions. TCRdb ran MiXCR on the multiplex PCR reads and lists one entry per CDR3 protein. The sample holds around 230,000 distinct CDR3 sequences, about 16% seen once. Time point here: newly diagnosed GD, antithyroid drugs for less than 3 months. PBMC-extracted RNA yielded the TCR library. The sequences come from peripheral blood mononuclear cells (PBMCs), collected at new diagnosis, from a patient treated with antithyroid drugs. The receptors originated from a female donor with Graves disease.

At least ten counts were recorded for this clonotype. The chain links TRBV30 to TRBJ2-1; D remains unclear. Germline V gene lookup returns CDR1 GTSNPN and CDR2 SVGIG (reference sequence). V was pared by 2 bases and J by 0 bases, with 14 bases between. The CDR3 spans 16 residues. The CDR3 sequence: CAWSLPSGFSYNEQFF. The CDR3, as DNA: TGTGCCTGGAGTCTCCCTTCCGGATTCTCCTACAATGAGCAGTTCTTC.

In its sample, this clonotype was seen many times. The chain joins TRBV5-1 to TRBJ2-1, with TRBD2 matching 8 bases. With 0 bases clipped from V and 7 bases from J, the junction kept 6 bases outside the gene matches. Germline values: CDR1 SGHRS, CDR2 YFSETQ. The CDR3 has 15 amino acids. The CDR3 reads CASSLGGGRTNEQFF. DNA for the CDR3: TGCGCCAGCAGCTTGGGTGGCGGGAGGACGAATGAGCAGTTCTTC.

V and J are TRBV30 and TRBJ2-7; maybe TRBD1 (5 bases). V was pared by 0 bases and J by 3 bases, with 12 bases between. The CDR3 has 14 residues. Per the germline V gene, CDR1 is GTSNPN and CDR2 is SVGIG (reference sequence). CDR3 DNA: TGTGCCTGGAGTGTGGGGCAGGCCGTCTACGAGCAGTACTTC. Its protein is CAWSVGQAVYEQYF.

This clonotype was seen repeatedly, ten times or more. Here the CDR3 reads CASSLAFGLAGPEQYF. The CDR3, as DNA: TGTGCCAGCAGCTTAGCTTTTGGGCTAGCGGGACCCGAGCAGTACTTC. This rearrangement joins TRBV11-2 to TRBJ2-7, with TRBD2 identical over 9 bases. This CDR3 region has 16 residues. The germline V gene has CDR1 SGHAT and CDR2 FQNNGV. The ends lost 1 base at V and 6 bases at J; junction bases unmatched: 10. Drawing the rest from reference TRBV11-2 and TRBJ2-7, the complete variable domain is EAGVAQSPRYKIIEKRQSVAFWCNPISGHATLYWYQQILGQGPKLLIQFQNNGVVDDSQLPKDRFSAERLKGVDSTLKIQPAKLEDSAVYLCASSLAFGLAGPEQYFGPGTRLTVT.

The chain has TRBV5-1 and TRBJ1-3; 8 nucleotides match TRBD1. Per the germline V gene, CDR1 is SGHRS and CDR2 is YFSETQ. The J segment lost 8 bases and the V segment lost 4 bases, leaving 5 bases of the junction unmatched. The CDR3 runs 13 residues. CDR3 protein: CASSGLQGDTIYF. Here the CDR3 DNA reads TGCGCCAGCAGCGGGTTACAGGGGGACACCATATATTTT.

This rearrangement joins TRBV15 to TRBJ2-5; D assignment may be TRBD1 or TRBD2 (5 bases each). Germline V CDR1 and CDR2: LNHNV, YYDKDF (reference sequence). Between the trimmed V and J ends, which lost 1 base and 3 bases, there was a span of 18 bases. The CDR3 has 17 residues. The DNA for the CDR3 is TGTGCCACCAGCAGAGGAGGGGTGGCAGAGACTAAAGAGACCCAGTACTTC. Its translation: CATSRGGVAETKETQYF. Using reference TRBV15 and TRBJ2-5 for the parts outside the CDR3, the full variable domain is DAMVIQNPRYQVTQFGKPVTLSCSQTLNHNVMYWYQQKSSQAPKLLFHYYDKDFNNEADTPDNFQSRRPNTSFCFLDIRSPGLGDTAMYLCATSRGGVAETKETQYFGPGTRLLVL.

This clonotype showed up many times. V and J are TRBV12-3 or TRBV12-4 and TRBJ2-1; TRBD1 is a possible D gene (6 bases). V gave up 7 bases and J gave up 4 bases, with 11 bases separating them. CDR3 length: 13 amino acids. The CDR3 DNA sequence: TGTGCCAGCACAACAGGGCGGTACAATGAGCAGTTCTTC. Its translation is CASTTGRYNEQFF.

The chain links TRBV3-1 to TRBJ2-3; 13 bases match TRBD2. The CDR3 has 17 residues. The trim removed 2 bases at V and 2 bases at J, leaving 4 bases unmatched. Germline lookup yields CDR1 LGHDT and CDR2 YNNKEL (reference sequence). The CDR3 region is CASSQPGLAGVTDTQYF. The CDR3 coding sequence is TGTGCCAGCAGCCAACCCGGACTAGCGGGAGTCACAGATACGCAGTATTTT.

Many counts were recorded for this clonotype. The chain carries TRBV5-5 and TRBJ2-1; 10 bases fit TRBD2. The CDR3 spans 15 residues. Unmatched junction bases numbered 8, after V lost 2 bases and J lost 9 bases. Germline V gives CDR1 SGHKS, CDR2 YYEKEE (reference sequence). For the CDR3, the DNA is TGTGCCAGCAGCTTAGCGGGAGGGCCGGTGGGTGAGCAGTTCTTC. It specifies CASSLAGGPVGEQFF.

This clonotype was seen repeatedly, ten times or more. V is TRBV9 and J is TRBJ1-1, with a weak D call TRBD1 (5 bases). Looked up from germline, CDR1 is SGDLS and CDR2 is YYNGEE. The CDR3 has 13 residues. The ends were cut back, 3 bases at V and 5 bases at J, with 11 bases in the middle. CDR3 coding DNA: TGTGCCAGCAGCGATCATGGGGGGACTGAAGCTTTCTTT. Protein product: CASSDHGGTEAFF.

In this sample, this clonotype turned up many times. The genes are TRBV5-5 and TRBJ1-1, with 11 nucleotides matching TRBD1. Losses at the gene ends were 4 bases for V and 5 bases for J; bases not matched to a gene: 7. The CDR3 spans 15 residues. Germline CDR1 and CDR2: SGHKS and YYEKEE (reference sequence). CDR3 in amino acids: CASSRTGGGGTEAFF. The CDR3 region has the DNA TGTGCCAGCAGCCGGACAGGGGGCGGTGGGACTGAAGCTTTCTTT.

This clonotype came up many times. Written as DNA, the CDR3 is TGTGCCAGTAGTTTCGGACCCTCTAACTATGGCTACACCTTC. The encoded protein is CASSFGPSNYGYTF. This rearrangement joins TRBV19 to TRBJ1-2; D remains unclear. Trimming left V 5 bases short and J 0 bases short, with 10 bases between. The CDR3 extends over 14 amino acids. Germline CDR1 is LNHDA and CDR2 is SQIVND (reference sequence). Full variable domain (remainder filled in from reference TRBV19 and TRBJ1-2): DGGITQSPKYLFRKEGQNVTLSCEQNLNHDAMYWYRQDPGQGLRLIYYSQIVNDFQKGDIAEGYSVSREKKESFPLTVTSAQKNPTAFYLCASSFGPSNYGYTFGSGTRLTVV.

This clonotype was seen a few times. One end of the junction fails to match germline, which may point to a read error. The chain recombines TRBV28 with TRBJ2-1; 8 nucleotides line up with TRBD2. Germline CDR1 and CDR2: MDHEN and SYDVKM. The length of the CDR3 is 14 residues. The CDR3, as DNA: TGTACCAGCAGTTTAGCGGGAAGGGACAATGAGCAGTTCTTC. It yields the protein CTSSLAGRDNEQFF.

This clonotype was observed many times. The gene calls are TRBV7-2 and TRBJ2-1; D is ambiguous. The V gene lost 3 bases and the J gene lost 14 bases, with 2 bases spanning the gap. This CDR3 spans 8 amino acids. The germline V gene has CDR1 SGHTA and CDR2 FQGNSA. CDR3 DNA: TGTGCCAGCAGCTTGGAGTTCTTC. Protein product: CASSLEFF.

This clonotype appeared many times. J is TRBJ2-1 and V is TRBV3-1; possible D gene TRBD2, 6 bases. Germline V gives CDR1 LGHDT, CDR2 YNNKEL (reference sequence). The CDR3 runs to 15 residues. Trimming stripped 2 bases from V and 2 bases from J, with 10 bases between. CDR3 loop: CASSQPREAYNEQFF. In DNA, the CDR3 is TGTGCCAGCAGCCAACCGAGGGAGGCCTACAATGAGCAGTTCTTC.

There are a few counts of this clonotype. The chain employs TRBV20-1 and TRBJ2-3; TRBD1 might be the D (6 bases). Germline CDR1 and CDR2: DFQATT and SNEGSKA (reference sequence). V shed 0 bases and J shed 4 bases, with 14 bases lying between them. This CDR3 has 15 residues. The CDR3 nucleotides are TGCAGTGCTAGAGATCCTAGGGGGATTGCAGATACGCAGTATTTT. The encoded protein is CSARDPRGIADTQYF.

The rearrangement uses TRBV4-2 and TRBJ2-1, with 12 bases fitting TRBD2. From germline, CDR1 is LGHNA and CDR2 YNFKEQ. CDR3 size: 16 residues. V lost 4 bases and J lost 9; bases outside the gene matches: 10. CDR3: CASSRETSGSLGEQFF. As DNA, the CDR3 is TGTGCCAGCAGCCGAGAGACTAGCGGGAGTTTAGGTGAGCAGTTCTTC.

The chain links TRBV12-3 or TRBV12-4 to TRBJ2-1; D unresolved. Trimming left V 4 bases short and J 7 bases short, with 17 bases between. The CDR3 runs 15 residues. CDR3 nucleotide sequence: TGTGCCAGCAGTTCCGGGTCGTCCCGACCTAATGAGCAGTTCTTC. Its protein product is CASSSGSSRPNEQFF.

This clonotype has a count of ten or more. This rearrangement joins TRBV6-1 to TRBJ2-1; 9 nucleotides align to TRBD2. The J segment lost 0 bases and the V segment lost 6 bases, leaving 6 bases of the junction unmatched. Germline V gene sequence: CDR1 MNHNS, CDR2 SASEGT. This CDR3 spans 16 amino acids. In nucleotides, the CDR3 is TGTGCCAGCAGATACCTAGCGGGACGCTCCTACAATGAGCAGTTCTTC. Residues: CASRYLAGRSYNEQFF.

The genes are TRBV20-1 and TRBJ1-1; D is perhaps TRBD1 (6 bases). Trimming pared 4 bases from V and 5 bases from J, leaving 20 bases between. This CDR3 is built from 15 residues. Germline CDR1 and CDR2: DFQATT and SNEGSKA (reference sequence). CDR3 sequence: CSAKGGGQGKTEAFF. In DNA form, the CDR3 reads TGCAGTGCTAAAGGAGGGGGGCAGGGGAAAACTGAAGCTTTCTTT.